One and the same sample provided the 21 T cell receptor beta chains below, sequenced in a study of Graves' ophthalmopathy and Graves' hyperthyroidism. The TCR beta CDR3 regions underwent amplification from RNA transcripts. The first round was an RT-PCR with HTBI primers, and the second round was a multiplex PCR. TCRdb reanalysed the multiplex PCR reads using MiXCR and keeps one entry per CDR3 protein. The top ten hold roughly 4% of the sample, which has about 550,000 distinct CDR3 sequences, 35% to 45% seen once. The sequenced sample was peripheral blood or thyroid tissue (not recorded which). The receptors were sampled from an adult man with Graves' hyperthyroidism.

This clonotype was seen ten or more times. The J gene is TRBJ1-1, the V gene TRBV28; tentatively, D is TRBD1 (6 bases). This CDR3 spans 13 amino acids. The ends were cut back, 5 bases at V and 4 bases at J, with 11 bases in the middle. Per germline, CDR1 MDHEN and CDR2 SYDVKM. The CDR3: CASSLQGVTEAFF. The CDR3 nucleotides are TGTGCCAGCAGTCTACAGGGAGTCACTGAAGCTTTCTTT.

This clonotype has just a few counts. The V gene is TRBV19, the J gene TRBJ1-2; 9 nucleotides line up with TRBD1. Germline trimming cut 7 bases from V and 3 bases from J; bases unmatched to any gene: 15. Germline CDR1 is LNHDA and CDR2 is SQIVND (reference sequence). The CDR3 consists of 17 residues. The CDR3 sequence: CASTSKRGQGNYYGYTF. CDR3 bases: TGTGCCAGTACCTCGAAGAGGGGACAGGGCAACTACTATGGCTACACCTTC.

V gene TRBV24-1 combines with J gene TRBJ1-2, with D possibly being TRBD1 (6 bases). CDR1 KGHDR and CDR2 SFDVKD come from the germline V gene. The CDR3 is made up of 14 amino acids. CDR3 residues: CARDRGGQIYGYTF. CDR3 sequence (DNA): TGTGCTAGAGATCGTGGGGGACAAATCTATGGCTACACCTTC.

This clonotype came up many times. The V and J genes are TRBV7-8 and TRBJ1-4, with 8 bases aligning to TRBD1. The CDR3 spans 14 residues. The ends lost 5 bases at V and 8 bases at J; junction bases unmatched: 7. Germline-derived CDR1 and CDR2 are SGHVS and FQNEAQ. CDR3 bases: TGTGCCAGCAGCCAAGGACAGGGTTGGGAAAAACTGTTTTTT. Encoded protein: CASSQGQGWEKLFF.

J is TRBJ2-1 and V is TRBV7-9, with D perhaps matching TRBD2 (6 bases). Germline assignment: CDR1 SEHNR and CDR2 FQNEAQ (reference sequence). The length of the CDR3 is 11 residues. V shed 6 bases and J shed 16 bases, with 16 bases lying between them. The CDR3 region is CASREGGASFF. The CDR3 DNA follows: TGTGCCAGCAGGGAAGGCGGGGCCTCCTTCTTC.

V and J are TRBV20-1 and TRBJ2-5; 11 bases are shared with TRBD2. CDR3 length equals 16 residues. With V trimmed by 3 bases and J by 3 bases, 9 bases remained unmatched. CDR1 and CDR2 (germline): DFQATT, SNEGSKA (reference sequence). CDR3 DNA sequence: TGCAGTGCTAGGCCCACTAGCGGGAGTTATAAAGAGACCCAGTACTTC. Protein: CSARPTSGSYKETQYF.

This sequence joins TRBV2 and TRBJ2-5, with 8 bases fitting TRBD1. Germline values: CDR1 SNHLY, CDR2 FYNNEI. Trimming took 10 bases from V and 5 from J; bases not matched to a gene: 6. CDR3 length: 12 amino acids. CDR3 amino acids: CANRGTVETQYF. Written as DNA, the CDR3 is TGTGCCAACAGGGGGACAGTGGAGACCCAGTACTTC. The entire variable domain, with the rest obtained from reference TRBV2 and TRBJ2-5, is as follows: EPEVTQTPSHQVTQMGQEVILRCVPISNHLYFYWYRQILGQKVEFLVSFYNNEISEKSEIFDDQFSVERPDGSNFTLKIRSTKLEDSAMYFCANRGTVETQYFGPGTRLLVL.

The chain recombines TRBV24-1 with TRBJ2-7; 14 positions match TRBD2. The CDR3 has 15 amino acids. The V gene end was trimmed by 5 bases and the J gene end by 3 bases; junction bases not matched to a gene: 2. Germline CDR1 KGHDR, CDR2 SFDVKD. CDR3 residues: CATSGGTSGGYEQYF. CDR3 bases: TGTGCCACCAGTGGTGGGACTAGCGGGGGCTACGAGCAGTACTTC.

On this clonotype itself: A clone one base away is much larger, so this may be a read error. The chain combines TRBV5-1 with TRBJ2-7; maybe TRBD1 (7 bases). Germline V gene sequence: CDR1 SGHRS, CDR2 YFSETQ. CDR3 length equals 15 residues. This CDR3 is CASRLAGGGRYEQYF. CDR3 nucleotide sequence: TGCGCCAGCAGGTTGGCCGGAGGGGGCCGGTACGAGCAGTACTTC.

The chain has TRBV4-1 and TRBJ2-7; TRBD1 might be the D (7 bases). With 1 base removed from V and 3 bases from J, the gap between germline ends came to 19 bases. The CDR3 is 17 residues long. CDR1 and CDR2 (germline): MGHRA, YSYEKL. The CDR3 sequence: CASSQVLKTRGDYEQYF. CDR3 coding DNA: TGCGCCAGCAGCCAAGTATTAAAGACCAGGGGGGACTACGAGCAGTACTTC.

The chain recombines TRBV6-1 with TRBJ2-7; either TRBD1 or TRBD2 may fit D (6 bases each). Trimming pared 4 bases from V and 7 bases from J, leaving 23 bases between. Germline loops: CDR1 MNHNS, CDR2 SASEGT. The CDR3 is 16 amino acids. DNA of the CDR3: TGTGCCAGCAGTGGAGGGGGGCGGGACACTCTCGATGAGCAGTACTTC. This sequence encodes CASSGGGRDTLDEQYF.

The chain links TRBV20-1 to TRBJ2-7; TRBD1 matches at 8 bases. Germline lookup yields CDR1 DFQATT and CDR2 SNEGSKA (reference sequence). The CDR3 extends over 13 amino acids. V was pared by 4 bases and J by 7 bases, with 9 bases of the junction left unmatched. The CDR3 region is CSATSDRGNEQYF. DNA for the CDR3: TGCAGTGCTACCTCAGACAGGGGCAATGAGCAGTACTTC.

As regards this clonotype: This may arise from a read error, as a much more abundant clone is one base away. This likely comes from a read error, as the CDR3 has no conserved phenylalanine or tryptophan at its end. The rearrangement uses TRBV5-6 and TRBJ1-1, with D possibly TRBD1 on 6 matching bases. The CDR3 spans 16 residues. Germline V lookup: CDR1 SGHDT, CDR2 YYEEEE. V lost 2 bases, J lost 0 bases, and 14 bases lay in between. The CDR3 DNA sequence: TGTGCCAGCAGCTTTGATCTAGGGACACTGAACACTGAAGCTTTCCTT. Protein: CASSFDLGTLNTEAFL.

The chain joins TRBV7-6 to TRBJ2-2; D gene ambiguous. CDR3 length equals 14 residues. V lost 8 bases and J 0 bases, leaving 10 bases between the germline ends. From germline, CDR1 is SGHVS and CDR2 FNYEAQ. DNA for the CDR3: TGTGCCAGCGCGTTTCTAGCGAACACCGGGGAGCTGTTTTTT. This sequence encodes CASAFLANTGELFF.

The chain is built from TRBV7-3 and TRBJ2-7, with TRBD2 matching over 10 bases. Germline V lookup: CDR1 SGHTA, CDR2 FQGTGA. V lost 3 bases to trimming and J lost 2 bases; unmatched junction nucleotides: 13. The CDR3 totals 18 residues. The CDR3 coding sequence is TGTGCCAGCAGCTTGAGGACTAGCGGAAAAAGATTTGCCTACGAGCAGTACTTC. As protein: CASSLRTSGKRFAYEQYF.

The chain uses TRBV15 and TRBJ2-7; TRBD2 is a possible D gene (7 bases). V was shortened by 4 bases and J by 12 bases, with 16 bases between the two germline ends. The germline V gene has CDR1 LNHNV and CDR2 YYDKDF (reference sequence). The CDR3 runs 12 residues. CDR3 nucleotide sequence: TGTGCCACCAGCAAAGGGGGGGGCTACTCGTACTTC. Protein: CATSKGGGYSYF.

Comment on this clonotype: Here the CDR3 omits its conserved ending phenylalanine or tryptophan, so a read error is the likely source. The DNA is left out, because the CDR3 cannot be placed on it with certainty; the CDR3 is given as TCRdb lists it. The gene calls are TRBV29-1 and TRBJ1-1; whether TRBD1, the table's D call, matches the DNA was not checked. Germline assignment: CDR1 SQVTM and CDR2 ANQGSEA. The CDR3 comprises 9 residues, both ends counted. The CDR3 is CSVGTGANY.

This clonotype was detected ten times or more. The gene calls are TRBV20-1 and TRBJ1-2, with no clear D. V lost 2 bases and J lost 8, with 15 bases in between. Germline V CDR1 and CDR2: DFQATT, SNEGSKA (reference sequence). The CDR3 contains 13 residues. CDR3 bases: TGCAGTGCTAGACTGCGGCTTCGAGAGGGCTACACCTTC. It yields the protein CSARLRLREGYTF.

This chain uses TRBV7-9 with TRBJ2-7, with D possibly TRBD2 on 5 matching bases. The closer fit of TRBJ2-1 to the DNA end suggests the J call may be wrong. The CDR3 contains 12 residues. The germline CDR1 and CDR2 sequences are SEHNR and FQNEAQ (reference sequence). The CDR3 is CASSSGRGEQFF. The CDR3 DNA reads TGTGCCAGCAGCTCTGGACGGGGTGAGCAGTTCTTC.

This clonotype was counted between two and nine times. The CDR3 nucleotides are TGTGCCAGTAGTATAGGTCGGGGGGCTAATGAAAAACTGTTTTTT. It yields the protein CASSIGRGANEKLFF. The genes are TRBV19 and TRBJ1-4; D possibly corresponds to TRBD1 (5 bases). Per the germline V gene, CDR1 is LNHDA and CDR2 is SQIVND (reference sequence). Trimming took 1 base from V and 3 from J, leaving 9 bases between them. This CDR3 is built from 15 residues.

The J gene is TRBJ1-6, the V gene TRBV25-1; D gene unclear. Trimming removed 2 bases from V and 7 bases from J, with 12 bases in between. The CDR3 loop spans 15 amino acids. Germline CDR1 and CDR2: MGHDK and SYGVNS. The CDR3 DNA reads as TGTGCCAGCAGTGAAGCTGTAGGCAAAAATTCACCCCTCCACTTT. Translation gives CASSEAVGKNSPLHF.